Reported below is one T cell receptor beta chain. The data originate from a study of Ad26.COV2.S vaccination and SARS-CoV-2 variants. Sample treatment: roughly 19 received Ad26.COV2.S at low or high dose, single or two shots; several received placebo; per-sample allocation not given. The study sampled participants on day 63 after the first vaccine or placebo injection. The CDR3 runs 12 residues. V was pared by 3 bases and J by 5 bases, with 7 bases between. Germline CDR1 MNHNS, CDR2 SASEGT. Generated by immunoSEQ multiplex PCR, the TCRdb table keeps only in-frame clones and is missing some. Of a few hundred thousand clones listed, around 87% are singletons.

The sample consisted of peripheral blood, taken in a trial of Ad26.COV2.S vaccine versus placebo. This clonotype originated in a person between 18 and 65 years old who received the Ad26.COV2.S COVID-19 vaccine or a placebo. The rearrangement joins TRBV6-1 to TRBJ1-1; D unresolved. The CDR3 DNA reads TGTGCCAGCAGTGACAGTCAAACTGAAGCTTTCTTT. This codes for CASSDSQTEAFF.